These T cell receptor beta chains were read from a single sample in a study of control samples from healthy donors and cancer patients. Generated by immunoSEQ multiplex PCR, the TCRdb table keeps only in-frame clones and is missing some. The data show fewer than 120,000 clones, approximately 87% seen once. The sequenced sample was PBMCs. The receptor set was obtained from a woman between 55 and 75 years old with lung cancer. Both conserved end residues are part of each CDR3. The order of the fields is J gene, V gene, clone size, D gene, CDR3 DNA, CDR3 protein. A D gene is named only where the DNA matches it firmly. Clone size is shown for a subset of rows, as once, few, many or a class of expanded clone.

j_gene: TRBJ2-7; v_gene: TRBV5-1; abundance: NA; d_gene: TRBD1; CDR3nt: TGCGCCAGCAGCTACCTACAGGGGGCTGTGTACGAGCAGTACTTC; CDR3aa: CASSYLQGAVYEQYF
j_gene: TRBJ1-3; v_gene: TRBV6-1; abundance: NA; d_gene: NA; CDR3nt: TGTGCCAGCAGTGAATTATCCTACTCTGGAAACACCATATATTTT; CDR3aa: CASSELSYSGNTIYF
j_gene: TRBJ1-5; v_gene: TRBV9; abundance: NA; d_gene: NA; CDR3nt: TGTGCCAGCAGCCCCACCGGGACACAAAATCAGCCCCAGCATTTT; CDR3aa: CASSPTGTQNQPQHF
j_gene: TRBJ2-1; v_gene: TRBV3-1/TRBV3-2; abundance: NA; d_gene: TRBD1; CDR3nt: TGTGCCAGCAGCCTGACTATGGCCGGGACAGGGGGCAATGAGCAGTTCTTC; CDR3aa: CASSLTMAGTGGNEQFF
j_gene: TRBJ1-5; v_gene: TRBV6-2/TRBV6-3; abundance: NA; d_gene: NA; CDR3nt: TGTGCCAGCAGTTACCCTACGGGGGGCAGTTACAATCAGCCCCAGCATTTT; CDR3aa: CASSYPTGGSYNQPQHF
j_gene: TRBJ1-2; v_gene: TRBV28; abundance: NA; d_gene: NA; CDR3nt: TGTGCCAGCAGAACCAGGGACACCTATGGCTACACCTTC; CDR3aa: CASRTRDTYGYTF
j_gene: TRBJ2-3; v_gene: TRBV29-1; abundance: NA; d_gene: NA; CDR3nt: TGCAGCGTTGAAGACAGGGGCACAGATACGCAGTATTTT; CDR3aa: CSVEDRGTDTQYF
j_gene: TRBJ2-1; v_gene: TRBV27; abundance: NA; d_gene: TRBD2; CDR3nt: TGTGCCAGCAGTCTATTAGCGGGAGGGCCGGGTGAGCAGTTCTTC; CDR3aa: CASSLLAGGPGEQFF
j_gene: TRBJ1-1; v_gene: TRBV5-1; abundance: NA; d_gene: TRBD1; CDR3nt: TGCGCCAGCAGCAATATCGGACAGGGCAATGTGGAAGCTTTCTTT; CDR3aa: CASSNIGQGNVEAFF
j_gene: TRBJ2-7; v_gene: TRBV9; abundance: NA; d_gene: TRBD2; CDR3nt: TGTGCCAGCAGCGTATCCTCGGGGGGAGCCTACGAGCAGTACTTC; CDR3aa: CASSVSSGGAYEQYF
j_gene: TRBJ2-3; v_gene: TRBV6-6; abundance: NA; d_gene: TRBD2; CDR3nt: TGTGCCAGCAGCCGAACCGGGACTAGCGGGAGAGATACGCAGTATTTT; CDR3aa: CASSRTGTSGRDTQYF
j_gene: TRBJ2-3; v_gene: TRBV3-1/TRBV3-2; abundance: NA; d_gene: TRBD1; CDR3nt: TGTGCCAGCAGCGCACAGGGGGCTGGGGCTTCAGATACGCAGTATTTT; CDR3aa: CASSAQGAGASDTQYF
j_gene: TRBJ2-5; v_gene: TRBV7-9; abundance: NA; d_gene: TRBD2; CDR3nt: TGTGCCAGCAGCTCGGGACTAGCGGGACAAGAGACCCAGTACTTC; CDR3aa: CASSSGLAGQETQYF
j_gene: TRBJ2-6; v_gene: TRBV11-2; abundance: NA; d_gene: NA; CDR3nt: TGTGCCAGCAGCTTAGCCGGGGGATCTCGCTCTGGGGCCAACGTCCTGACTTTC; CDR3aa: CASSLAGGSRSGANVLTF
j_gene: TRBJ2-3; v_gene: TRBV7-8; abundance: NA; d_gene: NA; CDR3nt: TGTGCCAGCAGCTTAGAGGGTCTAGGGGTTTTCACAGATACGCAGTATTTT; CDR3aa: CASSLEGLGVFTDTQYF
j_gene: TRBJ2-5; v_gene: TRBV7-8; abundance: few; d_gene: NA; CDR3nt: TGTGCCAGCAGCTCGGGGCGGGGGCAGCAAGAGACCCAGTACTTC; CDR3aa: CASSSGRGQQETQYF
j_gene: TRBJ1-1; v_gene: TRBV5-1; abundance: once; d_gene: NA; CDR3nt: TGCGCCAGCAGCTCGAACGGGGCCATGAACACTGAAGCTTTCTTT; CDR3aa: CASSSNGAMNTEAFF